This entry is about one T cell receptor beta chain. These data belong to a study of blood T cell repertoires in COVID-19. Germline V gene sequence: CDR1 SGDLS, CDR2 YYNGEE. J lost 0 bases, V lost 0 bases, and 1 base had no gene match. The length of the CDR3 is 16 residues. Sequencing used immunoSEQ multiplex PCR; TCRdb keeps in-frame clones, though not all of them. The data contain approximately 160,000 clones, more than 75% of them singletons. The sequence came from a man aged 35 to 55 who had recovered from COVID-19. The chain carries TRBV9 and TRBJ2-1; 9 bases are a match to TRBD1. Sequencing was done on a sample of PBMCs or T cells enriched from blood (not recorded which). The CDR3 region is CASSVGGQGSYNEQFF. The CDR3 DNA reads TGTGCCAGCAGCGTAGGGGGACAGGGCTCCTACAATGAGCAGTTCTTC.